The entry below gives a single T cell receptor beta chain sequence along with its context. Its binding antigen is unknown. No much larger clone exists at a distance of one base, and base qualities are not known. The sample originates from a study of CD8+CD57+ T cells in acquired aplastic anemia (dated 2018 in TCRdb). Background for the entire study: DNA extracted from sorted CD4+ and CD8+ cells had a mean of approximately 3.5 ug, with a range of roughly 0.19 to 27.4 ug. Healthy donor samples averaged about 10 million reads for CD4+ and 11 million to 14 million for CD8+ cells. General findings and caveats noted by the study authors: Twenty-nine CD8+ CDR3 sequences were found to be shared between patients and controls, but these sequences appeared to be highly expressed in patients and within the immunodominant clones of the patients. Patients and healthy controls showed no significant difference in CD8+ Simpson's diversity (P=0.060).

In this study, sorted CD4+ and CD8+ T cells from the blood of healthy subjects and of severe aplastic anemia patients had their TCR repertoires deep-sequenced. Ficoll-Paque density gradient centrifugation was used to isolate peripheral blood mononuclear cells. Before DNA was extracted, CD4+ and CD8+ T cells were sorted using either FACS or magnetic beads. CDR1 LNHDA and CDR2 SQIVND are derived from the germline V gene (reference sequence). The V end loses 3 bases and the J end loses 6 bases, and a stretch of 5 bases separates them. From the cysteine up to the phenylalanine, the CDR3 has a length of 11 residues. The CDR3 DNA has 33 bases and is translated from base 1. TCR beta VDJ combination and CDR3 sequence profiling used genomic DNA as the template. An Illumina HiSeq 2000 was used for TCR repertoire sequencing. The source study handled its data this way. TRBV/TRBJ rearrangement plots, CDR3 size and DJ length profiles, and Simpson's diversity index were used to assess repertoires. The most abundant DNA sequence in the deep sequencing data was defined as the immunodominant clone. CDR3 amino acid sequences were checked for sharing across subjects and were also compared against the VDJdb database and published repertoires. TCRdb reprocessed the public reads (quality trimming at Q25 with fastp, clone calling with MiXCR) and kept in-frame beta chains. Every distinct CDR3 protein forms one entry, paired with its most common genes and DNA. These V and J calls are TCRdb output, not the study's own analysis. This sample lists 200,000 to 250,000 distinct CDR3 sequences; almost 35% were detected once. The ten largest clones capture 0.95% to 1.2% of the sample.

Sequenced: sorted CD4+, CD8+, or CD8+CD57+ T cells (not recorded which) from PBMCs. The TCR comes from a human donor in good health, serving as a control. The chain couples TRBV19 to TRBJ1-1; the D gene assignment is ambiguous. This receptor has the CDR3 CASSIRSEAFF. The bases read TGTGCCAGTAGTATCCGGTCTGAAGCTTTCTTT.